These T cell receptor beta chains were read from a single sample in a study of follicular helper T cells after annual influenza vaccination. Method: immunoSEQ multiplex PCR; TCRdb's copy keeps in-frame clones and lacks some. The sample lists about 9,900 clones, about 80% occurring once. The sequencing used CXCR5- memory CD4+ T cells sorted from blood, collected 7 days after influenza vaccination. The receptors were gathered from an adult who received the influenza vaccine. CDR3s include the opening cysteine and the closing phenylalanine or tryptophan. A D gene is named only where the DNA matches it firmly. A row's size may be missing; if present it is once, few, many or a size class.

d_gene: TRBD1; abundance: .; v_gene: TRBV27; j_gene: TRBJ2-6; CDR3nt: TGTGCCAGCAAACTACAGGGGGCACCGGGAATTGGGGCCAACGTCCTGACTTTC; CDR3aa: CASKLQGAPGIGANVLTF
d_gene: .; abundance: .; v_gene: TRBV7-9; j_gene: TRBJ1-4; CDR3nt: TGTGCCAGCAGCTTAGCAGGTGGGAAACTGTTTTTT; CDR3aa: CASSLAGGKLFF
d_gene: .; abundance: once; v_gene: TRBV9; j_gene: TRBJ2-3; CDR3nt: TGTGCCAGCAGCGTAGACCAGGGAGATAAGTATTTT; CDR3aa: CASSVDQGDKYF
d_gene: .; abundance: .; v_gene: TRBV5-1; j_gene: TRBJ2-1; CDR3nt: TGCGCCAGCAGCTTGGGGGCATGGGGTAGCAATGAGCAGTTCTTC; CDR3aa: CASSLGAWGSNEQFF
d_gene: .; abundance: .; v_gene: TRBV7-2; j_gene: TRBJ2-7; CDR3nt: TGTGCCAGCAGCTTAGGAGGGAGCCATACCTACGAGCAGTACTTC; CDR3aa: CASSLGGSHTYEQYF
d_gene: .; abundance: .; v_gene: TRBV27; j_gene: TRBJ2-1; CDR3nt: TGTGCCAGCAGAAACGGGGCGGTCCACAATGAGCAGTTCTTC; CDR3aa: CASRNGAVHNEQFF
d_gene: .; abundance: .; v_gene: TRBV11-2; j_gene: TRBJ1-2; CDR3nt: TGTGCCAGCAGCTTAGATGGCCTCCTCGGCTACACCTTC; CDR3aa: CASSLDGLLGYTF
d_gene: .; abundance: .; v_gene: TRBV6-1; j_gene: TRBJ1-1; CDR3nt: TGTGCCAGCAGATGGGATGAGGGTGGCACTGAAGCTTTCTTT; CDR3aa: CASRWDEGGTEAFF
d_gene: .; abundance: once; v_gene: TRBV6-5; j_gene: TRBJ1-1; CDR3nt: TGTGCCAGCAGTGACCCGGGACGGCACACTGAAGCTTTCTTT; CDR3aa: CASSDPGRHTEAFF
d_gene: .; abundance: .; v_gene: TRBV14; j_gene: TRBJ2-7; CDR3nt: TGTGCCAGCAGCCACAAGTGGAGGGCGCTGGGGGAGCAGTACTTC; CDR3aa: CASSHKWRALGEQYF
d_gene: .; abundance: .; v_gene: TRBV5-4; j_gene: TRBJ1-1; CDR3nt: TGTGCCAGCAGCACTAGCGGGGCTGGCACTGAAGCTTTCTTT; CDR3aa: CASSTSGAGTEAFF
d_gene: TRBD2; abundance: .; v_gene: TRBV27; j_gene: TRBJ2-3; CDR3nt: TGTGCCAGCAGTGGGGGGGTGGCGGGGAGCACAGATACGCAGTATTTT; CDR3aa: CASSGGVAGSTDTQYF
d_gene: .; abundance: .; v_gene: TRBV7-8; j_gene: TRBJ1-5; CDR3nt: TGTGCCAGCAGCTTAGCGCCCCAAATTGGAGGGCAGCCCCAGCATTTT; CDR3aa: CASSLAPQIGGQPQHF
d_gene: .; abundance: .; v_gene: TRBV6-1; j_gene: TRBJ2-5; CDR3nt: TGTGCCAGCAGTGGCTCGAAGGTCACAGGGGAGACCCAGTACTTC; CDR3aa: CASSGSKVTGETQYF
d_gene: .; abundance: .; v_gene: TRBV18; j_gene: TRBJ1-1; CDR3nt: TGTGCCAGCTCACCTCTGGACTCGAACACTGAAGCTTTCTTT; CDR3aa: CASSPLDSNTEAFF
d_gene: TRBD2; abundance: .; v_gene: TRBV11-3; j_gene: TRBJ2-3; CDR3nt: TGTGCCAGCAGCTCAGGACTAGCGGGAACAGATACGCAGTATTTT; CDR3aa: CASSSGLAGTDTQYF
d_gene: TRBD1; abundance: .; v_gene: TRBV19; j_gene: TRBJ1-2; CDR3nt: TGTGCCAGTAGTGTGACAGGGTCGGGCTATGGCTACACCTTC; CDR3aa: CASSVTGSGYGYTF
d_gene: TRBD2; abundance: .; v_gene: TRBV30; j_gene: TRBJ2-1; CDR3nt: TGTGCCTGGCTAGCGGGAAGCTCCTACAATGAGCAGTTCTTC; CDR3aa: CAWLAGSSYNEQFF
d_gene: .; abundance: .; v_gene: TRBV9; j_gene: TRBJ2-3; CDR3nt: TGTGCCAGCAGCCGCTACGACAGGCCCACAGATACGCAGTATTTT; CDR3aa: CASSRYDRPTDTQYF
d_gene: TRBD2; abundance: .; v_gene: TRBV5-8; j_gene: TRBJ2-5; CDR3nt: TGTGCCAGCAGCTTGACCGGGACTAGCGGGCAAGAGACCCAGTACTTC; CDR3aa: CASSLTGTSGQETQYF
d_gene: .; abundance: .; v_gene: TRBV4-1; j_gene: TRBJ1-2; CDR3nt: TGCGCCAGCAGCTCAGAATACCCAGGGGTCTACACCTTC; CDR3aa: CASSSEYPGVYTF
d_gene: TRBD1; abundance: .; v_gene: TRBV11-2; j_gene: TRBJ1-3; CDR3nt: TGTGCCAGCAGCTTTTCGACAGGGATCTCTGGAAACACCATATATTTT; CDR3aa: CASSFSTGISGNTIYF
d_gene: .; abundance: .; v_gene: TRBV7-2; j_gene: TRBJ2-5; CDR3nt: TGTGCCAGCAGCCCCGGGTACCAAGGGACCCAGTACTTC; CDR3aa: CASSPGYQGTQYF
d_gene: .; abundance: .; v_gene: TRBV7-2; j_gene: TRBJ2-7; CDR3nt: TGTGCCAGCAGCTTAGCGGACGGGACTGCTTACGAGCAGTACTTC; CDR3aa: CASSLADGTAYEQYF
d_gene: TRBD2; abundance: .; v_gene: TRBV7-3; j_gene: TRBJ2-1; CDR3nt: TGTGCCAGCAGCTTAACTAGCGGGGAATACAATGAGCAGTTCTTC; CDR3aa: CASSLTSGEYNEQFF
d_gene: TRBD2; abundance: .; v_gene: TRBV5-7; j_gene: TRBJ2-4; CDR3nt: TGTGCCAGCAGCGTTAGCGGGGGGGTGGGCATTCAGTACTTC; CDR3aa: CASSVSGGVGIQYF
d_gene: .; abundance: .; v_gene: TRBV9; j_gene: TRBJ1-2; CDR3nt: TGTGCCAGCAGCGTAGTGAAGGACCCCTATGGCTACACCTTC; CDR3aa: CASSVVKDPYGYTF
d_gene: .; abundance: .; v_gene: TRBV9; j_gene: TRBJ2-1; CDR3nt: TGTGCCAGCAGCGTAGCGGGGACTCCCCCTTACAATGAGCAGTTCTTC; CDR3aa: CASSVAGTPPYNEQFF
d_gene: TRBD2; abundance: .; v_gene: TRBV18; j_gene: TRBJ2-1; CDR3nt: TGTGCCAGCTCAGTTAGGACTAGCGGGGAATACAATGAGCAGTTCTTC; CDR3aa: CASSVRTSGEYNEQFF
d_gene: .; abundance: .; v_gene: TRBV28; j_gene: TRBJ2-2; CDR3nt: TGTGCCAGCAGATCCGATACAACCTCGAACACCGGGGAGCTGTTTTTT; CDR3aa: CASRSDTTSNTGELFF
d_gene: .; abundance: .; v_gene: TRBV28; j_gene: TRBJ2-2; CDR3nt: TGTGCCAGCAGCCACGGGATCGGGGAGCTGTTTTTT; CDR3aa: CASSHGIGELFF
d_gene: TRBD1; abundance: .; v_gene: TRBV4-3; j_gene: TRBJ1-1; CDR3nt: TGCGCCAGCAGCCAAGGCCTCTGGACAGGGGTCACTGAAGCTTTCTTT; CDR3aa: CASSQGLWTGVTEAFF
d_gene: TRBD1; abundance: .; v_gene: TRBV28; j_gene: TRBJ2-2; CDR3nt: TGTGCCAGCAGTGACCCGGGGACAGGGAACACCGGGGAGCTGTTTTTT; CDR3aa: CASSDPGTGNTGELFF
d_gene: .; abundance: .; v_gene: TRBV10-3; j_gene: TRBJ1-1; CDR3nt: TGTGCCATCAGTGACGGTCAAGGGAACACTGAAGCTTTCTTT; CDR3aa: CAISDGQGNTEAFF
d_gene: .; abundance: .; v_gene: TRBV10-1; j_gene: TRBJ2-3; CDR3nt: TGCGCCAGCAGTGAGAGTGGACTAATGACAGATACGCAGTATTTT; CDR3aa: CASSESGLMTDTQYF
d_gene: .; abundance: .; v_gene: TRBV19; j_gene: TRBJ2-7; CDR3nt: TGTGCCAGTAGTCCCGACAGGTTCCCTGGAACTTACGAGCAGTACTTC; CDR3aa: CASSPDRFPGTYEQYF
d_gene: .; abundance: .; v_gene: TRBV29-1; j_gene: TRBJ2-7; CDR3nt: TGCAGCGTTGAAGATCAACAGGCGCACTCCTACGAGCAGTACTTC; CDR3aa: CSVEDQQAHSYEQYF
d_gene: .; abundance: .; v_gene: TRBV6-1; j_gene: TRBJ2-5; CDR3nt: TGTGCCAGCAGTGAACGGGGCCGGGGTAAACGAGGAGAGACCCAGTACTTC; CDR3aa: CASSERGRGKRGETQYF
d_gene: .; abundance: .; v_gene: TRBV6-5; j_gene: TRBJ2-7; CDR3nt: TGTGCCAGCAGACAGCGTCAGGGCTCCTACGAGCAGTACTTC; CDR3aa: CASRQRQGSYEQYF
d_gene: .; abundance: .; v_gene: TRBV4-3; j_gene: TRBJ2-1; CDR3nt: TGCGCCAGCAGCCCAGGGATCTCCTACAATGAGCAGTTCTTC; CDR3aa: CASSPGISYNEQFF
d_gene: TRBD1; abundance: .; v_gene: TRBV5-1; j_gene: TRBJ1-3; CDR3nt: TGCGCCAGCAGCCACTTACCTGGACAGGATACTGGAAACACCATATATTTT; CDR3aa: CASSHLPGQDTGNTIYF
d_gene: TRBD2; abundance: .; v_gene: TRBV19; j_gene: TRBJ2-1; CDR3nt: TGTGCCAGTAACGTAGCGGGGGGGCTTGAGTCCTACAATGAGCAGTTCTTC; CDR3aa: CASNVAGGLESYNEQFF
d_gene: .; abundance: few; v_gene: TRBV5-1; j_gene: TRBJ2-3; CDR3nt: TGCGCCAGCAGTTCCGGGACTAGCACAGATACGCAGTATTTT; CDR3aa: CASSSGTSTDTQYF
d_gene: TRBD1; abundance: .; v_gene: TRBV29-1; j_gene: TRBJ2-3; CDR3nt: TGCAGCGCTCCGGGACAGGGGTCAGATACGCAGTATTTT; CDR3aa: CSAPGQGSDTQYF
d_gene: .; abundance: .; v_gene: TRBV7-2; j_gene: TRBJ1-4; CDR3nt: TGTGCCAGCAGCTTACGATCTAATGAAAAACTGTTTTTT; CDR3aa: CASSLRSNEKLFF
d_gene: .; abundance: .; v_gene: TRBV19; j_gene: TRBJ1-5; CDR3nt: TGTGCCAGTAGTATCTCACCAGGGGAGGATGGCAATCAGCCCCAGCATTTT; CDR3aa: CASSISPGEDGNQPQHF
d_gene: .; abundance: .; v_gene: TRBV9; j_gene: TRBJ2-1; CDR3nt: TGTGCCAGCAGCGTTTCCCCAGAAAACCGGGGTGAGCAGTTCTTC; CDR3aa: CASSVSPENRGEQFF
d_gene: .; abundance: .; v_gene: TRBV11-2; j_gene: TRBJ1-3; CDR3nt: TGTGCCAGCAGCTTAAAGGGGCCTAACTCTGGAAACACCATATATTTT; CDR3aa: CASSLKGPNSGNTIYF
d_gene: TRBD1; abundance: .; v_gene: TRBV28; j_gene: TRBJ2-2; CDR3nt: TGTGCCAGCAGTTTAGTCACCGGGACAGGGATTCGGTGGTCGACCGGGGAGCTGTTTTTT; CDR3aa: CASSLVTGTGIRWSTGELFF
d_gene: .; abundance: .; v_gene: TRBV30; j_gene: TRBJ1-2; CDR3nt: TGTGCCTGGAGTGTACTATCTTTGGGTGGCTACACCTTC; CDR3aa: CAWSVLSLGGYTF
d_gene: TRBD1; abundance: .; v_gene: TRBV5-5; j_gene: TRBJ2-7; CDR3nt: TGTGCCAGCAGCTTTCGACAGGGAGAGTACTACGAGCAGTACTTC; CDR3aa: CASSFRQGEYYEQYF
d_gene: TRBD2; abundance: once; v_gene: TRBV7-9; j_gene: TRBJ2-3; CDR3nt: TGTGCCAGCAGCAAGGGGGGTAGCGGGAGGACTACGCAGTATTTT; CDR3aa: CASSKGGSGRTTQYF
d_gene: .; abundance: .; v_gene: TRBV14; j_gene: TRBJ2-6; CDR3nt: TGTGCCAGCAGCCGAGGGGGATCTGGGGCCAACGTCCTGACTTTC; CDR3aa: CASSRGGSGANVLTF
d_gene: TRBD2; abundance: .; v_gene: TRBV28; j_gene: TRBJ2-2; CDR3nt: TGTGCCAGCAGTGGGGGAGGGCTTGGCACCGGGGAGCTGTTTTTT; CDR3aa: CASSGGGLGTGELFF
d_gene: .; abundance: .; v_gene: TRBV6-6; j_gene: TRBJ1-4; CDR3nt: TGTGCCAGCAGCCCTGACACTACCAATGAAAAACTGTTTTTT; CDR3aa: CASSPDTTNEKLFF
d_gene: TRBD1; abundance: .; v_gene: TRBV28; j_gene: TRBJ2-7; CDR3nt: TGTGCCAGCAGCGCCGGGACAGGGGGCGGATACGAGCAGTACTTC; CDR3aa: CASSAGTGGGYEQYF
d_gene: .; abundance: .; v_gene: TRBV5-6; j_gene: TRBJ1-3; CDR3nt: TGTGCCAGCAGCCACAGGACGCCTTGGTTTGGAAACACCATATATTTT; CDR3aa: CASSHRTPWFGNTIYF